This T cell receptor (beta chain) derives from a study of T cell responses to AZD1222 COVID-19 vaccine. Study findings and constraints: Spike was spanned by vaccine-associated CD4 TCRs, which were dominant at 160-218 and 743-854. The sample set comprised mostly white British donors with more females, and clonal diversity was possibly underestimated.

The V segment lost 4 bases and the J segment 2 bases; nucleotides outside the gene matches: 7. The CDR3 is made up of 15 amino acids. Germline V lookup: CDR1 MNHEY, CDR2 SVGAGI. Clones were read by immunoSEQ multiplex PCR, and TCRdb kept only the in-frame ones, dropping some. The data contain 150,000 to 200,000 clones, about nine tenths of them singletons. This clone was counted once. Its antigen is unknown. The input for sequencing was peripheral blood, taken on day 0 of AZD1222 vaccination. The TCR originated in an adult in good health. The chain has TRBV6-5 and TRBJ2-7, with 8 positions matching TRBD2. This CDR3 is CASSSTTSGTYEQYF. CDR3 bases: TGTGCCAGCAGTTCAACTACTAGCGGAACCTACGAGCAGTACTTC.